The 23 T cell receptor beta chains reported below all come from one sample, sequenced in a study of T cells in Graves' hyperthyroidism and ophthalmopathy. The source material, RNA transcripts, was used to amplify TCR beta CDR3 regions. RT-PCR in the first round (using the HTBI primer set) targeted the TCR CDR3. In TCRdb, the multiplex PCR reads were re-called with MiXCR into one record per CDR3 protein. Found here are around 340,000 distinct CDR3 sequences, 15% to 20% of them singletons; the top ten hold 49%. Sequences were obtained from blood. The receptors were gathered from a woman aged 45 to 65 with Graves' hyperthyroidism.

A few counts support this clonotype. The chain joins TRBV6-1 to TRBJ1-4; D is uncertain. The CDR3 consists of 15 residues. The germline V gene encodes CDR1 MNHNS and CDR2 SASEGT. Trimming left V 0 bases short and J 3 bases short, with 8 bases between. In DNA, the CDR3 is TGTGCCAGCAGTGAAGCCCCCGGGGCTAATGAAAAACTGTTTTTT. This sequence encodes CASSEAPGANEKLFF.

In the case of this clonotype: This clone may be a read error of a much larger clone one base away. V gene TRBV11-2 combines with J gene TRBJ1-2; no reliable D call. CDR1 SGHAT and CDR2 FQNNGV come from the germline V gene. The CDR3 is 16 residues long. CDR3 in amino acids: CASSLVGTTRSYGYAF. Here the CDR3 DNA reads TGTGCCAGCAGCTTAGTTGGAACTACTAGGAGCTATGGCTACGCCTTC.

This clonotype was seen many times. This chain links TRBV5-5 with TRBJ2-5, with D uncertain. Germline-derived CDR1 and CDR2 are SGHKS and YYEKEE (reference sequence). The V and J ends lost 0 bases and 4 bases respectively, with 13 bases between them. This CDR3 spans 15 amino acids. The CDR3 DNA reads as TGTGCCAGCAGCTTGGCGTCTACCCTTGGAGAGACCCAGTACTTC. Amino acid sequence: CASSLASTLGETQYF. The entire variable domain, with the rest obtained from reference TRBV5-5 and TRBJ2-5, is as follows: DAGVTQSPTHLIKTRGQQVTLRCSPISGHKSVSWYQQVLGQGPQFIFQYYEKEERGRGNFPDRFSARQFPNYSSELNVNALLLGDSALYLCASSLASTLGETQYFGPGTRLLVL.

This chain joins TRBV19 and TRBJ2-3; the D is unclear. The V end was cut by 1 base, the J end by 4 bases, with 12 bases between. The CDR3 runs to 15 residues. In germline, CDR1 is LNHDA, CDR2 SQIVND (reference sequence). CDR3 sequence reads: CASSIVGSWSDTQYF. CDR3 coding DNA: TGTGCCAGTAGTATAGTGGGCTCGTGGTCAGATACGCAGTATTTT. Variable domain in full (rest from reference TRBV19 and TRBJ2-3): DGGITQSPKYLFRKEGQNVTLSCEQNLNHDAMYWYRQDPGQGLRLIYYSQIVNDFQKGDIAEGYSVSREKKESFPLTVTSAQKNPTAFYLCASSIVGSWSDTQYFGPGTRLTVL.

V usage is TRBV6-9 and J usage is TRBJ2-5; 10 bases line up with TRBD2. V was clipped by 4 bases and J by 1 base; unmatched bases: 18. Looked up from germline, CDR1 is MNHGY and CDR2 is SVAAGI. The CDR3 consists of 20 residues. The CDR3 spells CASSSALPGLAPSFQETQYF. The CDR3 DNA is TGTGCCAGCAGTTCCGCCCTACCGGGACTAGCGCCCAGTTTCCAAGAGACCCAGTACTTC.

This clonotype appeared a few times. The V gene is TRBV20-1, the J gene TRBJ1-4; weak D call: TRBD1 (5 bases). Between the trimmed V and J ends, which lost 3 bases and 1 base, there was a span of 12 bases. The germline V gene has CDR1 DFQATT and CDR2 SNEGSKA (reference sequence). The CDR3 is 15 amino acids. The DNA for the CDR3 is TGCAGTGCTAGGCCGGAGGGGCTAACTAATGAAAAACTGTTTTTT. Translation: CSARPEGLTNEKLFF.

This clonotype appeared many times. The J gene is TRBJ1-1, the V gene TRBV12-3 or TRBV12-4; maybe TRBD1 (6 bases). V lost 4 bases and J lost 5, with 11 bases in between. CDR3 size: 13 residues. CDR3 protein: CASSSGGPTEAFF. In DNA form, the CDR3 reads TGTGCCAGCAGTTCGGGGGGGCCTACTGAAGCTTTCTTT.

This chain connects TRBV7-8 to TRBJ1-6, with D maybe TRBD1 (5 bases). Germline CDR1 SGHVS, CDR2 FQNEAQ. V gave up 5 bases and J gave up 0 bases, with 11 bases separating them. This CDR3 is 16 amino acids long. The CDR3 reads CASSPGGSSYNSPLHF. CDR3 bases: TGTGCCAGCAGCCCCGGGGGGTCCTCCTATAATTCACCCCTCCACTTT.

The rearrangement links TRBV6-1 to TRBJ2-7; D remains ambiguous. From germline, CDR1 is MNHNS and CDR2 SASEGT. The V end lost 1 base, the J end lost 9 bases, and 10 bases lay between the germline ends. The length of the CDR3 is 12 residues. The CDR3 protein is CASSEGEFRQYV. The CDR3, as DNA: TGTGCCAGCAGTGAAGGAGAATTTCGGCAGTACGTC.

About this clonotype: A much bigger clone sits one base away, suggesting this may be a read error. The chain recombines TRBV28 with TRBJ1-2, with D maybe TRBD1 (5 bases). The CDR3 loop spans 15 amino acids. Germline V gene lookup returns CDR1 MDHEN and CDR2 SYDVKM. Here the CDR3 DNA reads TGTGCCAGCAGTTTAAAGGGGTTTGCTAACTATGGCTACGCCTTC. Translating it yields CASSLKGFANYGYAF.

This clonotype was seen a handful of times. The chain couples TRBV19 to TRBJ2-1; TRBD2 is a possible D gene (5 bases). This CDR3 has 14 amino acids. V was shortened by 7 bases and J by 7 bases, with 17 bases between the two germline ends. In germline, CDR1 is LNHDA, CDR2 SQIVND (reference sequence). Here the CDR3 DNA reads TGTGCCAGTAAGGTCGGAGGAGTTATTAATGAGCAGTTCTTC. Amino acid sequence: CASKVGGVINEQFF. The whole variable domain, remainder taken from reference TRBV19 and TRBJ2-1, is DGGITQSPKYLFRKEGQNVTLSCEQNLNHDAMYWYRQDPGQGLRLIYYSQIVNDFQKGDIAEGYSVSREKKESFPLTVTSAQKNPTAFYLCASKVGGVINEQFFGPGTRLTVL.

This clonotype was observed many times. The rearrangement links TRBV3-1 to TRBJ1-4, with 8 bases matching TRBD1. V shed 4 bases, J shed 8 bases, and the junction held 6 bases outside the gene matches. The V gene's germline CDR1 is LGHDT and CDR2 YNNKEL (reference sequence). This CDR3 is 14 amino acids long. CDR3 nucleotides: TGTGCCAGCAGCCGTGGACAGGGAGGAGAAAAACTGTTTTTT. Translation: CASSRGQGGEKLFF.

This clonotype came up many times. V usage is TRBV6-1 and J usage is TRBJ1-5; D remains unclear. V gave up 1 base and J gave up 8 bases, with 12 bases separating them. Germline-derived CDR1 and CDR2 are MNHNS and SASEGT. The length of the CDR3 is 14 residues. This CDR3 reads CASSEGLSDKPQHF. DNA of the CDR3: TGTGCCAGCAGTGAAGGGTTATCGGATAAGCCCCAGCATTTT.

This clonotype was found many times. The chain carries TRBV27 and TRBJ2-4; possibly TRBD1 for D (6 bases). In germline, CDR1 is MNHEY, CDR2 SMNVEV (reference sequence). V lost 6 bases, J lost 5 bases, and 20 bases lay in between. The CDR3 consists of 16 residues. In DNA form, the CDR3 reads TGTGCCAGCAGCCCCGAAACAGGGTTCAGGGAAAACATTCAGTACTTC. Amino acid sequence: CASSPETGFRENIQYF.

This clonotype was found a few times. This chain links TRBV29-1 with TRBJ2-1; the match to TRBD2 covers 12 bases. Trimming cost V 4 bases and J 0 bases; bases outside gene matches: 10. The CDR3 has 18 amino acids. In germline, CDR1 is SQVTM, CDR2 ANQGSEA. CDR3 sequence (DNA): TGCAGCGTTGTGGGTTGGACTAGCGGGGCCCGCTCCTACAATGAGCAGTTCTTC. This gives the protein CSVVGWTSGARSYNEQFF.

This chain connects TRBV5-4 to TRBJ1-6, with a tentative D call TRBD1 (6 bases). Germline CDR1 and CDR2: SGHNT and YYREEE (reference sequence). Trimming shortened V by 5 bases and J by 9 bases, and 18 bases separated the two germline ends. The CDR3 has 15 residues. The CDR3 loop is CASRQGGTVVSPLHF. Written as DNA, the CDR3 is TGTGCCAGCAGACAGGGTGGGACCGTGGTTTCACCCCTCCACTTT.

This clonotype was seen repeatedly, ten times or more. V is TRBV12-3 or TRBV12-4 and J is TRBJ2-7, with D unresolved. This CDR3 spans 12 amino acids. V lost 4 bases, J lost 5 bases, and 9 bases lay in between. The CDR3 here is CASSYGFDEQYV. In DNA form, the CDR3 reads TGTGCCAGCAGTTATGGGTTTGACGAGCAGTACGTC.

This clonotype was counted ten times or more. The CDR3 bases are TGTGCCTGGAGTCGTGGAAATGAGCAGTTCTTC. Residues: CAWSRGNEQFF. The chain couples TRBV30 to TRBJ2-1; D gene uncertain. The CDR3 length is 11 residues. The germline V gene encodes CDR1 GTSNPN and CDR2 SVGIG (reference sequence). Trimming removed 2 bases from V and 7 bases from J, with 6 bases in between.

The V gene is TRBV3-1, the J gene TRBJ2-2, with 11 positions matching TRBD2. Losses at the gene ends were 1 base for V and 3 bases for J; bases not matched to a gene: 10. This CDR3 has 19 amino acids. Germline CDR1 reads LGHDT; CDR2 reads YNNKEL (reference sequence). The CDR3 bases are TGTGCCAGCAGCCAAGGACATCCGGGACTAGCGGCGTACACCGGGGAGCTGTTTTTT. The encoded protein is CASSQGHPGLAAYTGELFF.

This clonotype has only a few counts. The V and J genes are TRBV18 and TRBJ2-2, with D uncertain. Trimming left V 2 bases short and J 6 bases short, with 7 bases between. CDR3 size: 13 residues. The V gene's germline CDR1 is KGHSH and CDR2 LQKENI. CDR3 nucleotides: TGTGCCAGCTCACCATTAGGCTCCGGGGAGCTGTTTTTT. This translates into CASSPLGSGELFF. The complete variable domain, with remaining parts taken from reference TRBV18 and TRBJ2-2, reads NAGVMQNPRHLVRRRGQEARLRCSPMKGHSHVYWYRQLPEEGLKFMVYLQKENIIDESGMPKERFSAEFPKEGPSILRIQQVVRGDSAAYFCASSPLGSGELFFGEGSRLTVL.

This clonotype was seen only a few times. The rearrangement links TRBV18 to TRBJ2-5; the D gene is possibly TRBD1 (6 bases). Between the trimmed V and J ends, which lost 5 bases and 2 bases, there was a span of 15 bases. From germline, CDR1 is KGHSH and CDR2 LQKENI. The CDR3 loop spans 15 amino acids. The CDR3 bases are TGTGCCAGCTCAGCAGAGGGACAACGGCAAGAGACCCAGTACTTC. It specifies CASSAEGQRQETQYF.

The rearrangement uses TRBV9 and TRBJ2-7; D may be TRBD1 (5 bases). V was clipped by 4 bases and J by 3 bases, with 14 bases between them. The CDR3 covers 14 residues. Germline V CDR1 and CDR2: SGDLS, YYNGEE. The CDR3 bases are TGTGCCAGCAGCCGGACACTGGGGAACTACGAGCAGTACTTC. It codes for CASSRTLGNYEQYF.

This clonotype was observed many times. The chain joins TRBV20-1 to TRBJ1-4, with D possibly being TRBD1 (5 bases). From germline, CDR1 is DFQATT and CDR2 SNEGSKA (reference sequence). The ends were cut back, 6 bases at V and 13 bases at J, with 21 bases in the middle. The CDR3 sequence is 13 residues long. CDR3 DNA: TGCAGTGCCTCCGGGACTGCTACTTGGGGACTGTTTTTT. Its translation is CSASGTATWGLFF.